This is a list of T cell receptor beta chains from one sample in a study of blood T cells in healthy people across ages. TCRdb recomputed calls from the 5' RACE reads with MiXCR, one row per CDR3 protein. The sample holds 1.5 million or so distinct CDR3 sequences, 35% to 45% seen once. The sequencing sample was made of blood. These receptors all come from a woman aged 18-29 years in good health. Both conserved end residues are part of each CDR3. Fields, in order: V gene, J gene, CDR3 protein.

>TRBV20-1|TRBJ2-3
CSASGSTDTQYF
>TRBV20-1|TRBJ1-4
CSARLDATNEKLFF
>TRBV7-2|TRBJ2-1
CASSSLPGQSNEQFF
>TRBV5-8|TRBJ2-7
CASSLSSGESEQYF
>TRBV6-1|TRBJ1-4
CASSDWDRGTEKLFF
>TRBV7-9|TRBJ1-1
CASTTPDPHTEAFF
>TRBV4-3|TRBJ2-3
CASSQDREGYTQYF
>TRBV29-1|TRBJ1-1
CSVFGGESTEAFF
>TRBV21-1|TRBJ1-1
CAGSKGSPETEAFF
>TRBV27|TRBJ2-3
CASSSGLVKDTQYF
>TRBV20-1|TRBJ2-1
CSGWDGSSYNEQFF
>TRBV11-2|TRBJ2-3
CASSTGASTDTQYF
>TRBV28|TRBJ2-3
CASSFQRERSDTQYF
>TRBV18|TRBJ1-1
CASSRLQENTEAFF
>TRBV14|TRBJ2-3
CAGSHQPGLAHPTQYF
>TRBV11-2|TRBJ2-5
CASSIKAGGQETQYF
>TRBV5-1|TRBJ2-3
CASSQDREFVDTQYF
>TRBV12-3/TRBV12-4|TRBJ2-7
CANSRGQVYEQYF
>TRBV12-3/TRBV12-4|TRBJ2-1
CASTVSSYNEQFF
>TRBV12-3/TRBV12-4|TRBJ1-1
CASSPDWMNTEAFF
>TRBV6-5|TRBJ2-1
CASSPTSSNEQFF
>TRBV27|TRBJ2-1
CASNELGGLEQFF
>TRBV10-3|TRBJ1-1
CAISLGERGTEAFF
>TRBV5-1|TRBJ1-2
CASSFDRGNFGYTF
>TRBV20-1|TRBJ2-3
CSARDRGVSSTDTQYF
>TRBV18|TRBJ2-4
CASSRDREDIQYF
>TRBV9|TRBJ2-2
CASSVPERGITGELFF
>TRBV6-5|TRBJ2-5
CASSYQREYGDEQYF
>TRBV2|TRBJ2-5
CASSAGRYQETQYF
>TRBV6-5|TRBJ1-1
CASEGLGTEAFF
>TRBV2|TRBJ1-2
CASNSDRDKYGYTF
>TRBV5-5|TRBJ2-3
CASSFIAGGSPQYF
>TRBV27|TRBJ1-2
CASSLGRDYGYTF
>TRBV11-3|NA
CASTKTDPMRTQYF
>TRBV24-1|TRBJ2-5
CATSDFKREGQNNEQYF
>TRBV27|TRBJ1-2
CASSVGAGYYGYTF
>TRBV24-1|TRBJ1-2
CATSDPGDLSYGYTF
>TRBV11-2|TRBJ2-5
CASSSYREETQYF
>TRBV12-3/TRBV12-4|TRBJ2-4
CASRGRDIQYF
>TRBV27|NA
CASSLSKALWDNYNEQYF
>TRBV7-2|TRBJ2-7
CASSRGPVEDEQYF
>TRBV28|TRBJ1-6
CASSLREAGMNSPLHF
>TRBV10-2|TRBJ2-3
CASKVAGDADTQYF